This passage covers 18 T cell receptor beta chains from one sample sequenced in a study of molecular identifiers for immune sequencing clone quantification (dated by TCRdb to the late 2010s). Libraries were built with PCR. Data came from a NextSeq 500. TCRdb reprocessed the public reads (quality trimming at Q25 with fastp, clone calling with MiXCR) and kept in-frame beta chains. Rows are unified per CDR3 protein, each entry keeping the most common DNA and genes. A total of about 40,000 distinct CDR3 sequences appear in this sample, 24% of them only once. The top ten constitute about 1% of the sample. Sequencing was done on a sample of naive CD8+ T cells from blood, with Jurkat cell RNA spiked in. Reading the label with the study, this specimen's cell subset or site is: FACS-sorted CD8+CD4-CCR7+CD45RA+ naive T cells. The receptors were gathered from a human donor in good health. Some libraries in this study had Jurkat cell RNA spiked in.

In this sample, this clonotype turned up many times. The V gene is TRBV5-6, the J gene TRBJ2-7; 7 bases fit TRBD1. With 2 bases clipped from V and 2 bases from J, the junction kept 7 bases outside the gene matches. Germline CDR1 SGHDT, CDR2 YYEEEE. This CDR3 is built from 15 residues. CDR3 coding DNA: TGTGCCAGCAGCTTCGGCCGGGACAGAGCCTACGAGCAGTACTTC. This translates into CASSFGRDRAYEQYF.

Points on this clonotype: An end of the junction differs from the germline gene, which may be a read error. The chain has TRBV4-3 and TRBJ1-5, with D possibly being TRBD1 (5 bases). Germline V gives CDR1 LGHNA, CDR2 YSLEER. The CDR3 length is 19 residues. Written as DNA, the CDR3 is TGCGCCAGCAGCCAAGAATTAACAGGTCCCAGTCCATACAATCAGCTCCAGCATTTT. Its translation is CASSQELTGPSPYNQLQHF.

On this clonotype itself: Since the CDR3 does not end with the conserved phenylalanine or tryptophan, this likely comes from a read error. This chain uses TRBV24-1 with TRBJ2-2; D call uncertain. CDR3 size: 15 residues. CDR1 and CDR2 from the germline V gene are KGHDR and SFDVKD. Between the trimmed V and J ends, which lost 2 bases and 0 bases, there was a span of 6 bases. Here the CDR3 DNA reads TGTGCCACCAGTGATTCTACAACGAACACCGGGGAGCTGTTTTCT. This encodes CATSDSTTNTGELFS.

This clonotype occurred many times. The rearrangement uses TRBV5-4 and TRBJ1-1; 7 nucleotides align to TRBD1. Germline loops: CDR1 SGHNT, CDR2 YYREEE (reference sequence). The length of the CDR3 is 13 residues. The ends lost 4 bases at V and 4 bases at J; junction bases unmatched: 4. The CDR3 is CASSAAGGTEAFF. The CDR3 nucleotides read TGTGCCAGCAGCGCGGCAGGGGGCACTGAAGCTTTCTTT. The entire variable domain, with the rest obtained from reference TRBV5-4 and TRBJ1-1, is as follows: ETGVTQSPTHLIKTRGQQVTLRCSSQSGHNTVSWYQQALGQGPQFIFQYYREEENGRGNFPPRFSGLQFPNYSSELNVNALELDDSALYLCASSAAGGTEAFFGQGTRLTVV.

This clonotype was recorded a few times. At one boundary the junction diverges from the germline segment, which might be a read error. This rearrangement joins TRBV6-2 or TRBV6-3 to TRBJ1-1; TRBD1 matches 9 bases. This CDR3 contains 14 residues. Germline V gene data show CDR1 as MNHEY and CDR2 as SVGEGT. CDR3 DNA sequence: TGTGCCGGCAGTTTGGGACAGGGCTCGACTGAAGCTTTCTTT. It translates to CAGSLGQGSTEAFF.

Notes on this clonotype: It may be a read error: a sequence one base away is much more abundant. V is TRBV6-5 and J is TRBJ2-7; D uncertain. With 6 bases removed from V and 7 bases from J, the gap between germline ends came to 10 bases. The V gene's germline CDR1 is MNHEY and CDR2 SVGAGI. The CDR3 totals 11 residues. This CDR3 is CASRDAREQYF. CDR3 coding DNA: TGTGCCAGCAGGGATGCGAGGGAGCAGTACTTC.

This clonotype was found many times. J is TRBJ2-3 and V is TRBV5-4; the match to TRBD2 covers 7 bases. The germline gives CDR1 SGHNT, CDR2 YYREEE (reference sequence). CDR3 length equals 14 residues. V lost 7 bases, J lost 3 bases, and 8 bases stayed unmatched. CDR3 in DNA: TGTGCCAGCTCCCACACCGGGGGGACAGATACGCAGTATTTT. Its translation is CASSHTGGTDTQYF.

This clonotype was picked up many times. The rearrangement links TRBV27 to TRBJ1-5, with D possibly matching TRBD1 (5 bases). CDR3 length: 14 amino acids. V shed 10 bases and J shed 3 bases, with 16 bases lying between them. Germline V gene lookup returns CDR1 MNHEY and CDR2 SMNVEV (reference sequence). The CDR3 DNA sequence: TGTGCCACCTCCCAGGGCCCGAACAATCAGCCCCAGCATTTT. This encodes CATSQGPNNQPQHF.

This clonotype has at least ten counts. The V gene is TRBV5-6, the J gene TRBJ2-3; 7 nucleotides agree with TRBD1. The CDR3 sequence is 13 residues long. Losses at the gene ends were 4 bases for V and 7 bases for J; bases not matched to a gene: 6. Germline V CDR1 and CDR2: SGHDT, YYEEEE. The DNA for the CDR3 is TGTGCCAGCAGCATCGGGGACAGTCATACGCAGTATTTT. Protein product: CASSIGDSHTQYF.

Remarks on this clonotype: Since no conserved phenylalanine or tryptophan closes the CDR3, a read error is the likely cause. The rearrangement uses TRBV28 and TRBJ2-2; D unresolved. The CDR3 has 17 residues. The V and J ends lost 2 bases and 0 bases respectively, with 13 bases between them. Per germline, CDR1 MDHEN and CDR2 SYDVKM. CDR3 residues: CASSLDEQTPNTGELFS. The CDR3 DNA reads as TGTGCCAGCAGTTTAGACGAACAGACCCCGAACACCGGGGAGCTGTTTTCT.

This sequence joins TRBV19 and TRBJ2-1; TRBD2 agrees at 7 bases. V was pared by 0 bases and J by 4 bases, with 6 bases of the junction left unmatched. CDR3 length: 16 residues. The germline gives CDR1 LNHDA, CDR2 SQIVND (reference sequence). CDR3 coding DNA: TGTGCCAGTAGTATAGAGAATAGCGGGTATTACAATGAGCAGTTCTTC. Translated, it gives CASSIENSGYYNEQFF.

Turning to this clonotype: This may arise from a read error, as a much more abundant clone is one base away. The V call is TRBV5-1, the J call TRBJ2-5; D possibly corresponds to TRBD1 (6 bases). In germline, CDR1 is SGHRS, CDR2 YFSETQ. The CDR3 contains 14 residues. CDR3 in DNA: TGCGCCAGCAGCACTGGACAGTACCAAGCGACCCAGTACTTC. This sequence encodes CASSTGQYQATQYF.

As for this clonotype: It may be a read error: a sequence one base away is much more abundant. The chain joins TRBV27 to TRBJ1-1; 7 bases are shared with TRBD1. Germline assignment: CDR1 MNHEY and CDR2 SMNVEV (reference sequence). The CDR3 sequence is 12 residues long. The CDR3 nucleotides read TGTGCCAGCAGACAGGGGAACACTGCAGCTTTCTTT. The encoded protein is CASRQGNTAAFF.

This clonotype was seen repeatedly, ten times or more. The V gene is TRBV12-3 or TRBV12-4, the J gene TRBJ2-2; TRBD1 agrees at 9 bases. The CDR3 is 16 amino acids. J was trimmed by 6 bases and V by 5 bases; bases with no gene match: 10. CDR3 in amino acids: CASSTGDRDGPGELFF. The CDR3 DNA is TGTGCCAGCAGTACTGGGGACAGGGACGGTCCCGGGGAGCTGTTTTTT.

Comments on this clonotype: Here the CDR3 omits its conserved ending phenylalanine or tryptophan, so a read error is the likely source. The CDR3 DNA is TGTGCCACCAGCAGAGATTCAGGTGCCCAGCCCCAGCATGTT. It codes for CATSRDSGAQPQHV. The chain recombines TRBV15 with TRBJ1-5; D not certain. The germline gives CDR1 LNHNV, CDR2 YYDKDF (reference sequence). The germline V and J ends were trimmed by 0 bases and 7 bases, with 10 bases remaining between them. CDR3 size: 14 residues.

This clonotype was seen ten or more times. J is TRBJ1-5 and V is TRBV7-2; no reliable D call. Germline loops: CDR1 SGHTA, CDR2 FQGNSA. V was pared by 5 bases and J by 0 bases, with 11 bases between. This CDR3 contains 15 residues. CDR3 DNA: TGTGCCAGCAGCATGGGAATTTATAGCAATCAGCCCCAGCATTTT. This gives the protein CASSMGIYSNQPQHF.

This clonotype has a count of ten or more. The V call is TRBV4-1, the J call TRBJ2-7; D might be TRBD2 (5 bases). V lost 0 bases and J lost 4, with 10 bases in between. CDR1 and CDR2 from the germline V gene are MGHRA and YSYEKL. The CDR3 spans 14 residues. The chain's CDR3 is CASSQEDSGYEQYF. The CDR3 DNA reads TGCGCCAGCAGCCAAGAGGACTCGGGGTACGAGCAGTACTTC.

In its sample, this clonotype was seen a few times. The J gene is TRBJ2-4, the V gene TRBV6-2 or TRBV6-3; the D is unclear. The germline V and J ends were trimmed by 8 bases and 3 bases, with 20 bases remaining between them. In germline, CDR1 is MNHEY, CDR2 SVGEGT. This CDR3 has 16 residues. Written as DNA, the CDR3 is TGTGCCAGCTCTAAGGCCACCGAGTTGAGCAAAAACATTCAGTACTTC. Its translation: CASSKATELSKNIQYF.